This passage covers 17 T cell receptor beta chains from one sample sequenced in a study of human T cells and chemical hapten exposure. Time point denoted: patch test 2, 6 weeks after DPC sensitization. Treatment of the sample: therapeutic diphenylcyclopropenone sensitization with weekly scalp DPC. TCRdb recomputed calls from the RACE reads with MiXCR, one row per CDR3 protein. Of 85,000 to 95,000 distinct CDR3 sequences in the sample, 8% to 13% were seen once. Material: whole blood, obtained in connection with sensitization to the hapten diphenylcyclopropenone (DPC). The receptors stem from a man between 40 and 49 years old with alopecia areata. Some clones in this sample may be carry-over from other donors' samples.

This clonotype was counted only a few times. The V and J genes are TRBV5-1 and TRBJ2-1, with TRBD2 as a possible D gene (6 bases). Per germline, CDR1 SGHRS and CDR2 YFSETQ. This CDR3 is 16 amino acids long. Trimming shortened V by 4 bases and J by 4 bases, and 18 bases separated the two germline ends. The CDR3 region has the DNA TGCGCCAGCAGCCCTGGCTCGGGGGAGTGGTACAATGAGCAGTTCTTC. Translating gives CASSPGSGEWYNEQFF.

V is TRBV20-1 and J is TRBJ2-1; maybe TRBD1 (8 bases). Germline V gene data show CDR1 as DFQATT and CDR2 as SNEGSKA (reference sequence). The CDR3 runs 16 residues. The V end lost 6 bases, the J end lost 7 bases, and 25 bases lay between the germline ends. CDR3 in DNA: TGCAGTGCCCCGACCCCAACAGGGGGGGATGTGAATGAGCAGTTCTTC. The encoded protein is CSAPTPTGGDVNEQFF.

V is TRBV6-2 or TRBV6-3 and J is TRBJ2-1; D not certain. CDR3 length equals 13 residues. Trimming took 5 bases from V and 9 from J, leaving 14 bases between them. CDR1 MNHEY and CDR2 SVGEGT come from the germline V gene. DNA for the CDR3: TGTGCCAGCAGTCAAGGGATCCGAGGTGAGCAGTTCTTC. Its protein product is CASSQGIRGEQFF.

This clonotype showed up many times. V gene TRBV7-2 combines with J gene TRBJ1-2, with 7 bases identical to TRBD1. J gave up 3 bases and V 3 bases, and 1 base lay outside the gene matches. This CDR3 comprises 13 residues. The V gene's germline CDR1 is SGHTA and CDR2 FQGNSA. CDR3 region: CASSFGQDYGYTF. The CDR3 region has the DNA TGTGCCAGCAGCTTCGGACAGGACTATGGCTACACCTTC.

This clonotype has just a few counts. The chain combines TRBV20-1 with TRBJ2-1; no definite D call. CDR3 length equals 15 residues. The V end lost 2 bases, the J end lost 4 bases, and 15 bases lay between the germline ends. Germline CDR1 and CDR2: DFQATT and SNEGSKA (reference sequence). CDR3: CSARKTGVEYNEQFF. Here the CDR3 DNA reads TGCAGTGCTAGAAAAACCGGAGTTGAATACAATGAGCAGTTCTTC.

The sample holds a few counts of this clonotype. This rearrangement joins TRBV19 to TRBJ2-5; 9 bases align to TRBD1. Trimming at V came to 1 base and at J to 4 bases, leaving 4 bases not matched to a gene. CDR1 and CDR2 (germline): LNHDA, SQIVND (reference sequence). This CDR3 contains 15 residues. The CDR3 here is CASSIAQGARETQYF. The CDR3 bases are TGTGCCAGTAGTATAGCACAGGGGGCCAGAGAGACCCAGTACTTC.

This clonotype was found many times. J is TRBJ1-1 and V is TRBV30; D might be TRBD1 (6 bases). The ends were cut back, 0 bases at V and 4 bases at J, with 12 bases in the middle. The CDR3 has 14 residues. Per the germline V gene, CDR1 is GTSNPN and CDR2 is SVGIG (reference sequence). The CDR3 spells CAWSVPRGGTEAFF. The CDR3 DNA sequence: TGTGCCTGGAGTGTACCCAGGGGTGGCACTGAAGCTTTCTTT.

The genes are TRBV11-2 and TRBJ2-3; 9 bases fit TRBD2. Germline loops: CDR1 SGHAT, CDR2 FQNNGV. V dropped 4 bases and J dropped 3; count of bases not matched to a gene: 5. There are 15 residues in the CDR3. CDR3 in amino acids: CASSSGLAMTDTQYF. The CDR3 DNA follows: TGTGCCAGCAGCTCGGGACTAGCCATGACAGATACGCAGTATTTT.

This clonotype was seen a few times. The rearrangement links TRBV18 to TRBJ2-3; 7 bases map to TRBD1. Germline CDR1 is KGHSH and CDR2 is LQKENI. Trimming cost V 6 bases and J 1 base; bases outside gene matches: 19. This CDR3 has 19 residues. The CDR3 here is CASSLQGTGTSRGTDTQYF. In DNA, the CDR3 is TGTGCCAGCTCCCTACAGGGGACCGGGACCTCCAGAGGCACAGATACGCAGTATTTT.

The sample holds a few counts of this clonotype. The chain links TRBV21-1 to TRBJ2-7; TRBD2, the table's D call, lacks a check against the DNA. TRBV21-1 is recorded as a pseudogene. The CDR3 is 12 amino acids. The CDR3, as DNA: TGTGCCAGCAGCCCAGGGCCCCACGAGCAGTACTTC. It translates to CASSPGPHEQYF.

There are a few counts of this clonotype. The V and J genes are TRBV14 and TRBJ1-2; D is unclear. Trimming cost V 0 bases and J 4 bases, with 12 bases left between them. This CDR3 has 15 amino acids. From germline, CDR1 is SGHDN and CDR2 FVKESK. The CDR3 nucleotides are TGTGCCAGCAGCCAAGATCAAATAGGATTCTATGGCTACACCTTC. Translated: CASSQDQIGFYGYTF.

The chain links TRBV11-2 to TRBJ1-2; possible D gene TRBD1, 6 bases. This CDR3 spans 18 amino acids. Per germline, CDR1 SGHAT and CDR2 FQNNGV. The V end lost 4 bases, the J end lost 4 bases, and 25 bases lay between the germline ends. CDR3 amino acids: CASSSYRDTERATYGYTF. The CDR3 DNA is TGTGCCAGCAGCTCCTACCGGGACACCGAACGTGCCACCTATGGCTACACCTTC.

This clonotype appeared a few times. This chain joins TRBV7-6 and TRBJ1-2, with a tentative D call TRBD1 (5 bases). The ends were cut back, 4 bases at V and 4 bases at J, with 16 bases in the middle. CDR1 and CDR2 (germline): SGHVS, FNYEAQ. CDR3 length: 15 residues. The DNA for the CDR3 is TGTGCCAGCAGCTCCGGGGAAGGGGCCTCCTATGGCTACACCTTC. Translated: CASSSGEGASYGYTF.

This clonotype was seen ten or more times. V gene TRBV4-2 combines with J gene TRBJ1-3, with TRBD1 as a possible D gene (6 bases). The CDR3 has 16 amino acids. Germline V gene lookup returns CDR1 LGHNA and CDR2 YNFKEQ. With 1 base removed from V and 0 bases from J, the gap between germline ends came to 10 bases. The CDR3 coding sequence is TGTGCCAGCAGCCAAGGACAGGCAAGCTCTGGAAACACCATATATTTT. Amino acids: CASSQGQASSGNTIYF.

With respect to this clonotype: A read error is possible here, since a much larger clone lies one base away. The rearrangement uses TRBV18 and TRBJ2-3, with D unclear. CDR1 and CDR2 from the germline V gene are KGHSH and LQKENI. The CDR3 is made up of 14 amino acids. Written as DNA, the CDR3 is TGTGTCAGCTCACCTCAGCGCAATACAGATACGCAGTATTTT. It codes for CVSSPQRNTDTQYF.

The genes are TRBV7-3 and TRBJ2-2, with D hard to call. This CDR3 spans 13 amino acids. Germline CDR1 SGHTA, CDR2 FQGTGA. The ends were cut back, 5 bases at V and 1 base at J, with 5 bases in the middle. CDR3 coding DNA: TGTGCCAGCAGCATAGAGAACACCGGGGAGCTGTTTTTT. It is translated as CASSIENTGELFF.

This rearrangement joins TRBV28 to TRBJ2-1; possible D gene TRBD2, 5 bases. This CDR3 is built from 15 residues. Trimming removed 5 bases from V and 5 bases from J, with 16 bases in between. CDR1 and CDR2 from the germline V gene are MDHEN and SYDVKM. CDR3 loop: CASSIRTPRDNEQFF. In DNA, the CDR3 is TGTGCCAGCAGTATTCGGACCCCGAGGGACAATGAGCAGTTCTTC.